The present entry profiles one T cell receptor (beta chain) with its context. Its antigen is currently unknown. This record comes from a study of monozygotic twins with inflammatory bowel disease. Findings and limits, study-wide: Healthy co-twins exceeded IBD patients in TCRbeta diversity as measured by inverse Simpson. Fewer clonotypes were shared with others by IBD patients than by healthy twins, especially with disease activity.

Nested amplification of TCRalpha and TCRbeta cDNA involved two PCRs of approximately 16 and 10 cycles. Reprocessing the 5' RACE reads, TCRdb reports a single entry for every CDR3 protein and omits DNA. The sample holds about 380,000 distinct CDR3 sequences. The CDR3 consists of 16 residues. The germline CDR1 and CDR2 sequences are SGHTA and FQGNSA. The TCR originated in a human donor with ulcerative colitis or Crohn's disease, or a healthy co-twin of an affected twin (not recorded which). Material for sequencing was blood. V and J are TRBV7-2 and TRBJ2-7. Here the CDR3 reads CASSLGVSSRAYEQYF.